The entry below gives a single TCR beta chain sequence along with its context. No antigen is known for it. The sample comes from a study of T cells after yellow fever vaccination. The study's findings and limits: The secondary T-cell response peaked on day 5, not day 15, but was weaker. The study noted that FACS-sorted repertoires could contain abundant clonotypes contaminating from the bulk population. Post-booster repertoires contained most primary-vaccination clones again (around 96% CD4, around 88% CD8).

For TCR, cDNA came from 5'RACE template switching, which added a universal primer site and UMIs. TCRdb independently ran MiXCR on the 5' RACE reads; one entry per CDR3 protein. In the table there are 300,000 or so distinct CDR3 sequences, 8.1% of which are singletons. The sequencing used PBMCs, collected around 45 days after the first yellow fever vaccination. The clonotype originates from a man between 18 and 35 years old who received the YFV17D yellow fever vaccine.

The CDR3 protein is CASGLGTGVMEAFF. The CDR3 region has the DNA TGTGCTAGTGGTTTGGGGACAGGGGTTATGGAAGCTTTCTTT. The chain recombines TRBV12-5 with TRBJ1-1; 9 bases are shared with TRBD1. Germline CDR1 reads LGHNT; CDR2 reads FRNRAP. J gave up 8 bases and V 1 base, and 5 bases lay outside the gene matches. The CDR3 extends over 14 amino acids.